This TCR beta chain comes out of a study of blood T cells in healthy people across ages. General study results and limits: Significant beta diversity loss was already apparent by age about 39, declining roughly linearly.

Sample-barcoded 5' priming and a J-beta primer mix drove a second PCR of about 6 to 12 cycles. Tagging of each cDNA molecule was performed by a template-switch adaptor with 12 random nucleotides. In TCRdb, the 5' RACE reads were re-called with MiXCR into one record per CDR3 protein. The sample records 1.6 million or so distinct CDR3 sequences, about 35% being singletons. This clonotype was counted between two and nine times. Its antigen is currently unknown. This CDR3 spans 14 amino acids. CDR1 and CDR2 from the germline V gene are MNHNS and SASEGT. Trimming removed 6 bases at V and 6 bases at J, with 17 bases between. Caucasian, healthy and from Russia, the donors were aged between about 6 and 90. In each sample, at least 6.5 million PBMCs were isolated.

The clonotype originates from a young woman in good health. What was sequenced was blood. V is TRBV6-1 and J is TRBJ1-2, with D possibly TRBD1 on 5 matching bases. The CDR3 loop reads CASRAPQAPNGYTF. The CDR3 DNA reads TGTGCCAGCAGAGCCCCACAGGCGCCTAATGGCTACACCTTC.